The clone carrying this T cell receptor (beta chain) was seen once. Original processing notes: Amplified reference gene primers provided the basis for estimating nucleated cell counts. Assay used: immunoSEQ multiplex PCR; TCRdb lists only in-frame clones, some missing. V and J calls and clone size follow that table, whereas D and trimming were derived from the DNA. This table has 100,000 to 150,000 clones, around four fifths appearing once. Germline lookup yields CDR1 SEHNR and CDR2 FQNEAQ (reference sequence). The CDR3 loop spans 15 amino acids. V was clipped by 0 bases and J by 4 bases, with 12 bases between them. This sample is drawn from a study of blood T cell repertoires in COVID-19. Study-wide background: Researchers got acute and convalescent COVID-19 samples from the United States, Italy and Spain. From T cells, B-cell-depleted T cells, or PBMCs came the material, which was cDNA or gDNA.

Patients of the Seattle cohort, enrolled during active infection, were followed longitudinally. This clonotype originated in a man older than 75 with COVID-19, enrolled during active disease. Sequencing input: peripheral blood. The chain employs TRBV7-9 and TRBJ1-2, with a tentative D call TRBD1 (5 bases). The CDR3 region is CASSLAGQGSYGYTF. CDR3 bases: TGTGCCAGCAGCTTAGCCGGGCAGGGATCCTATGGCTACACCTTC.